This is a list of T cell receptor beta chains from one sample in a study of blood T cell repertoires in COVID-19. The data were produced by immunoSEQ multiplex PCR, yet TCRdb's version contains in-frame clones alone and is incomplete. Here the sample spans tens of thousands of clones, approximately 90% being singletons. The specimen was peripheral blood. Receptors were obtained from a human donor in a cohort sampled during active COVID-19. Both conserved end residues are part of each CDR3. Each record gives: D gene, V gene, J gene, clone size, CDR3 DNA, CDR3 protein. The D gene is left open where the match is weak. Size is omitted from some rows. Given values are once, few, many or a class for expanded clones.

.	TRBV5-4	TRBJ2-5	.	TGTGCCAGCAGCTGGAGGGCTTCGGAGACCCAGTACTTC	CASSWRASETQYF
TRBD2	TRBV20-1	TRBJ2-3	.	TGCAGTGCTAGTACCGGATTACTAGCGGGAGGGCCAGATACGCAGTATTTT	CSASTGLLAGGPDTQYF
TRBD2	TRBV18	TRBJ2-1	once	TGTGCCAGCTCACCAAGGCTGATTGGGGGGGAAATTAGTGAGCAGTTCTTC	CASSPRLIGGEISEQFF
.	TRBV9	TRBJ1-6	.	TGTGCCAGCAGCGTAGGCCAGGGGAGTAATTCACCCCTCCACTTT	CASSVGQGSNSPLHF
.	TRBV6-2/TRBV6-3	TRBJ2-1	.	TGTGCCAGCAGTCTCTTCCCCGGAGGCAATGAGCAGTTCTTC	CASSLFPGGNEQFF
.	TRBV7-9	TRBJ2-2	.	TGTGCCAGCAGCTTAAACCCTAGTCCTCTTAACACCGGGGAGCTGTTTTTT	CASSLNPSPLNTGELFF
TRBD2	TRBV4-1	TRBJ2-2	.	TGCGCCAGCAGCCAAGGACTAGCGATCGGGGAGCTGTTTTTT	CASSQGLAIGELFF
TRBD1	TRBV7-2	TRBJ1-2	.	TGTGCCAGCAGCTATCAGGGGGGCAGGGGCTCAAACTATGGCTACACCTTC	CASSYQGGRGSNYGYTF
.	TRBV28	TRBJ1-2	.	TGTGCCAGCAGTTCCCCCGGACAGAGCTATGGCTACACCTTC	CASSSPGQSYGYTF
TRBD2	TRBV6-5	TRBJ2-3	.	TGTGCCAGCAGGTTTAGCGGGGTCACAGATACGCAGTATTTT	CASRFSGVTDTQYF
TRBD1	TRBV9	TRBJ2-5	.	TGTGCCAGCAGCCCTTATCCGGGACAGGGGATCCAAGAGACCCAGTACTTC	CASSPYPGQGIQETQYF
TRBD2	TRBV24-1	TRBJ2-7	.	TGTGCCACCAGTGATGGGACTAGCGGGTACTACGAGCAGTACTTC	CATSDGTSGYYEQYF
.	TRBV6-2/TRBV6-3	TRBJ1-1	.	TGTGCCAGCAGTTACTCGAGAACAGGGAGCACTGAAGCTTTCTTT	CASSYSRTGSTEAFF
.	TRBV28	TRBJ2-5	.	TGTGCCAGCAGTTCATTAGACAGGCAAGAGACCCAGTACTTC	CASSSLDRQETQYF
.	TRBV6-5	TRBJ2-7	.	TGTGCCAGCAGTTACATTCTTACAGCAGAAAGCTACGAGCAGTACTTC	CASSYILTAESYEQYF
.	TRBV10-3	TRBJ1-6	.	TGTGCCATCAGTGACCTGGGGGGTGAGTCACCCCTCCACTTT	CAISDLGGESPLHF
.	TRBV5-1	TRBJ1-4	.	TGCGCCAGCAGCCCAGGTTTGAGAGCAACTAATGAAAAACTGTTTTTT	CASSPGLRATNEKLFF
.	TRBV18	TRBJ1-6	.	TGTGCCAGCTCACCAAGTCAGGGTAGTAATTCACCCCTCCACTTT	CASSPSQGSNSPLHF
.	TRBV28	TRBJ1-5	.	TGTGCCAGCAGTCTACAGGCGCCTGATCAGCCCCAGCATTTT	CASSLQAPDQPQHF
.	TRBV6-5	TRBJ1-5	.	TGTGCCAGCAAAATGGGGCGAAGTGTCAATCAGCCCCAGCATTTT	CASKMGRSVNQPQHF
TRBD1	TRBV19	TRBJ1-6	.	TGTGCCAGTAGTATCATCACAGGGGCCGGGAATTCACCCCTCCACTTT	CASSIITGAGNSPLHF
.	TRBV19	TRBJ2-1	.	TGTGCCAGTATTCAGTCGGAGGCTGGACCCTACAATGAGCAGTTCTTC	CASIQSEAGPYNEQFF
TRBD1	TRBV7-2	TRBJ1-4	.	TGTGCCGTAGGGGGCGGCCCTGAAAAACTGTTTTTT	CAVGGGPEKLFF
.	TRBV6-5	TRBJ2-7	.	TGTGCCAGCAGCCCAGTTACAGGAGTCTACGAGCAGTACTTC	CASSPVTGVYEQYF
TRBD2	TRBV28	TRBJ2-7	.	TGTGCCAGCAACCGACTAGCGGGAGTATACGAGCAGTACTTC	CASNRLAGVYEQYF
TRBD2	TRBV7-9	TRBJ2-2	.	TGTGCCAGCAGCAAAACTAGCGGGAGATTCGGGGAGCTGTTTTTT	CASSKTSGRFGELFF
TRBD2	TRBV3-1/TRBV3-2	TRBJ2-7	.	TGTGCCAGCAGCCCGCGATCTAGCGGGAAGGGTGAAGGGCAGTACTTC	CASSPRSSGKGEGQYF
TRBD2	TRBV11-2	TRBJ2-1	.	TGTGCCAGCAGCTTCCTTACTAGCGGCTCCTACAATGAGCAGTTCTTC	CASSFLTSGSYNEQFF
.	TRBV23-1	TRBJ1-5	once	TGCGCCAGCAGTCAATCGGGGGGGGTTTGGAGCAATCAGCCCCAGCATTTT	CASSQSGGVWSNQPQHF
.	TRBV27	TRBJ2-5	.	TGTGCCAGCAGTTTTCAGGGGTACCAAGAGACCCAGTACTTC	CASSFQGYQETQYF
.	TRBV11-2	TRBJ2-7	.	TGTGCCAGCAGACGGGCCGGGACTTCAAGCTACGAGCAGTACTTC	CASRRAGTSSYEQYF
TRBD1	TRBV24-1	TRBJ1-5	.	TGTGCCACCAGTGACCCGACAGGGGGGGATAGCAATCAGCCCCAGCATTTT	CATSDPTGGDSNQPQHF
.	TRBV4-3	TRBJ2-1	.	TGCGCCAGCAGCCAAGTTCCACTACTCTATGAGCAGTTCTTC	CASSQVPLLYEQFF
.	TRBV4-2	TRBJ1-2	.	TGTGCCAGCAGCCAAGGGTCAGGACTTAACTATGGCTACACCTTC	CASSQGSGLNYGYTF